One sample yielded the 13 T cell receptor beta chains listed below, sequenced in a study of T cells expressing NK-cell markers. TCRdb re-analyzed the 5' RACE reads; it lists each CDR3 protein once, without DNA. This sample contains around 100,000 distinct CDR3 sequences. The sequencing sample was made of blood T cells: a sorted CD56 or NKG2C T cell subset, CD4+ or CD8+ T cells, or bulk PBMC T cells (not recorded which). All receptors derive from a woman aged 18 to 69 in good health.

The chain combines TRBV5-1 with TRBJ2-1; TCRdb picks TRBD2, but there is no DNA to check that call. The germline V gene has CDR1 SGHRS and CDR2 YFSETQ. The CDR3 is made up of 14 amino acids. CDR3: CASHSGGSFNEQFF.

This chain's CDR3 is CSASDRGFSPLHF. The gene calls are TRBV20-1 and TRBJ1-6; the D call of TRBD1 rests on TCRdb alone, since no DNA is present to check it. This CDR3 has 13 residues. Germline V CDR1 and CDR2: DFQATT, SNEGSKA (reference sequence).

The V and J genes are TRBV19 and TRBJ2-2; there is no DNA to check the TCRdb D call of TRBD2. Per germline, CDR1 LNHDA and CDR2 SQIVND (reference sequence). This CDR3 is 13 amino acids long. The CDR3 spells CASSILANGELFF.

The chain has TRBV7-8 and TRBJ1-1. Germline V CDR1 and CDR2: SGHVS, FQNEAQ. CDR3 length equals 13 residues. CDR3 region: CASSLVVNTEAFF.

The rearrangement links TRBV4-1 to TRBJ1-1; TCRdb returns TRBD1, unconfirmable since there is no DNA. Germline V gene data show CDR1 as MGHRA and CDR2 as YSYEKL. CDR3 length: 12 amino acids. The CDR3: CASSQTGMGAFF.

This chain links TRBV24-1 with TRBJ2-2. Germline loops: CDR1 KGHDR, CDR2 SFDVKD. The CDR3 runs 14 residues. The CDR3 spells CATSDSEESGELFF.

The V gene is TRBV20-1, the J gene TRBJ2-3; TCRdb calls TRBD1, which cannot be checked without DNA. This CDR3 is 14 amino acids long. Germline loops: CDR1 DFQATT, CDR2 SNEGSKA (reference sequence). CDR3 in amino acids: CSATPHQRTDTQYF.

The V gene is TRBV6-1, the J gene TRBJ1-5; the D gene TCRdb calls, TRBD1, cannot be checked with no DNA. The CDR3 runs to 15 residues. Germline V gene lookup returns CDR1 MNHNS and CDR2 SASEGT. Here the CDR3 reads CASSPDRGQHQPQHF.

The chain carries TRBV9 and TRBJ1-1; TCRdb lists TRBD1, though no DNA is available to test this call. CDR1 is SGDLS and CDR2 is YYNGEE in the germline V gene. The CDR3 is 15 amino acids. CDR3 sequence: CASSARQGMNTEAFF.

CDR3: CASSLGVLADF. The genes are TRBV5-4 and TRBJ2-5; TCRdb returns TRBD2, unconfirmable since there is no DNA. This CDR3 comprises 11 residues. CDR1 and CDR2 from the germline V gene are SGHNT and YYREEE (reference sequence).

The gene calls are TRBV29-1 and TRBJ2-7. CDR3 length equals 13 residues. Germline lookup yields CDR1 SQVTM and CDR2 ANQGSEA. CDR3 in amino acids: CSAASGASYEQYF.

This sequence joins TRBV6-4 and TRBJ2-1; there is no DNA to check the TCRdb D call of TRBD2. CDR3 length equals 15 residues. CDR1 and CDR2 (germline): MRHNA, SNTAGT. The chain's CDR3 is CASNFVAGGPDEQFF.

This chain's CDR3 is CASSEGPEQYF. The V gene is TRBV2, the J gene TRBJ2-7. Germline CDR1 SNHLY, CDR2 FYNNEI. This CDR3 has 11 amino acids.